The source of this T cell receptor (beta chain) is a study of STAT5B mutations in CD4+ large granular lymphocyte leukemia. On the study more broadly: Healthy donors showed HLA-associated enrichment of the CDR3 'QG' motif.

CDR3 length equals 15 residues. The germline V gene encodes CDR1 SGDLS and CDR2 YYNGEE. The junction had 4 bases not matched to a gene; V was cut back by 3 bases and J by 3 bases. General study points: TRBV06-family usage was enriched in top patient clones (8/27) versus controls (2/35). Without putative leukemic clones, patient CD4-sorted repertoires remained more clonal than healthy CD4+ repertoires.

About this clone itself: The antigen is undetermined.

Sequenced by immunoSEQ multiplex PCR; TCRdb stores in-frame clones only, minus some. The sample holds fewer than 40,000 clones; roughly 70% are singletons and the top ten take roughly 0.43%. The receptor was derived from a human donor in good health. Sequencing was performed on CD4+ T cells from blood buffy coats. V usage is TRBV9 and J usage is TRBJ1-2; 11 nucleotides agree with TRBD1. The CDR3 nucleotides are TGTGCCAGCAGCGCCGGACAGGGGGCGTACTATGGCTACACCTTC. It yields the protein CASSAGQGAYYGYTF. The full variable domain, completed using reference TRBV9 and TRBJ1-2, is DSGVTQTPKHLITATGQRVTLRCSPRSGDLSVYWYQQSLDQGLQFLIQYYNGEERAKGNILERFSAQQFPDLHSELNLSSLELGDSALYFCASSAGQGAYYGYTFGSGTRLTVV.